Below, one T cell receptor beta chain is given with its context. Its recognized antigen is unknown. No much larger clone exists at a distance of one base, and base qualities are not known. Data came from an Illumina HiSeq 2500. TCR beta libraries were prepared by quantitative 5'-RACE with molecular barcodes. In the source study's methods: To identify disease-linked TCR variants, a new computational method was used, one built on a probabilistic model of VDJ rearrangement. Clones were called with MiXCR by TCRdb after fastp trimmed the public reads at Q25, and only in-frame beta chains were retained. Each CDR3 protein appears once, grouped with its most common genes and DNA. Clone size and V and J calls follow TCRdb, not the original study. For this sample there are some 840,000 distinct CDR3 sequences; about 11% appear just once. The ten largest account for approximately 0.51% of the sample. Its CDR3 holds 16 amino acids, cysteine through phenylalanine. The DNA shown is the 48-base CDR3, in frame from base 1. The germline V gene provides CDR1 SGHAT and CDR2 FQNNGV. The junction carries 15 bases between V and J, which are trimmed by 5 bases and 0 bases respectively.

These data come from a study of CD8 T cells in ankylosing spondylitis (TCRdb year 2017). Broadly, across the study: T cell receptor beta repertoires were profiled in healthy donors and ankylosing spondylitis patients so that disease-linked TCR variants could be found. The whole study cohort included over 85 healthy donors and 25 ankylosing spondylitis patients. Peripheral blood was sampled, and synovial fluid was also collected from ankylosing spondylitis patients.

Broader findings and caveats from the paper: A TCR beta motif of fewer than 10 highly homologous amino acid variants appeared characteristic of blood from ankylosing spondylitis patients. Significant enrichment of the disease-linked clones was reported in matched synovial fluid samples from ankylosing spondylitis patients. The disease-linked clones showed a CD8+ phenotype and occurred at relatively low frequencies in peripheral blood. Some motif variants were previously reported in synovial fluid and blood of reactive arthritis patients, suggesting common disease-initiation mechanisms.

The source of this sequence is a male donor with ankylosing spondylitis. Sequencing was done on a sample of blood, either unsorted or a sorted T cell fraction (not recorded which). The V and J genes are TRBV11-2 and TRBJ2-3; the D gene assignment is ambiguous. Read as DNA, the sequence is TGTGCCAGCAGCGCCCATGGGGTTATGAGCACAGATACGCAGTATTTT. The translation is CASSAHGVMSTDTQYF.